The next 2 T cell receptor beta chains were all read from a single sample in a study of molecular identifiers for immune sequencing clone quantification. In TCRdb, the PCR reads were re-called with MiXCR into one record per CDR3 protein. The sample comprises 85,000 to 100,000 distinct CDR3 sequences, approximately 22% of which are singletons, and approximately 0.99% rests with the top ten. Sequencing was performed on naive CD8+ T cells from blood, with Jurkat cell RNA spiked in. The subset is: FACS-sorted CD8+CD4-CCR7+CD45RA+ naive T cells. The receptors originated from a human donor in good health. Some libraries in this study had Jurkat cell RNA spiked in.

This clonotype was detected many times. The genes are TRBV25-1 and TRBJ2-2; D is undetermined. V shed 5 bases and J shed 1 base, with 11 bases lying between them. This CDR3 has 15 amino acids. CDR1 is MGHDK and CDR2 is SYGVNS in the germline V gene. The CDR3 here is CASSFTPGNTGELFF. The CDR3 bases are TGTGCCAGCAGTTTCACTCCCGGGAACACCGGGGAGCTGTTTTTT.

This clonotype appeared a few times. V gene TRBV7-2 combines with J gene TRBJ2-7; 7 positions match TRBD1. Germline CDR1 reads SGHTA; CDR2 reads FQGNSA. This CDR3 is built from 18 residues. The trim removed 1 base at V and 0 bases at J, leaving 12 bases unmatched. The DNA for the CDR3 is TGTGCCAGCAGCTTAGTCGAGCCCGACAGGGACCGCTCCTACGAGCAGTACTTC. It translates to CASSLVEPDRDRSYEQYF.